This is a list of T cell receptor beta chains from one sample in a study of blood T cell repertoires in COVID-19. Clones were sequenced by immunoSEQ multiplex PCR, and TCRdb holds only the in-frame ones, with some missing. This table holds around 300,000 clones, 75% to 90% found once. Sequences were obtained from PBMCs or T cells enriched from blood (not recorded which). The receptors shown here come from a woman in her late teens or twenties who had recovered from COVID-19. CDR3s leave out the opening cysteine and the closing phenylalanine or tryptophan.

v_gene	CDR3aa
TRBV5-1	ASSSQGVADTQY
TRBV19	ASSRGQGRGTEAF
TRBV7-2	ASSIGTVYGYT
TRBV23-1	ASSQSKDGGAFDTQY
TRBV5-1	ASSPRTSRGYGYT
TRBV29-1	SVDGGGPNYGYT
TRBV5-1	ASSLAGQGTSYEQY
TRBV9	ASSDRQGIGGNTIY
TRBV9	ASSAYRELNEKLF
TRBV16	ASSQWESVGSHYGYT
TRBV24-1	ATSDPTRVLDTQY
TRBV5-1	ASSLGDIQGGEKLF
TRBV10-3	AIRGQALNYGYT
TRBV10-3	AISESNSQETQY
TRBV5-1	ASSSEGYSDTQY
TRBV2	ASSGSGGGYT
TRBV19	ASSTQGTGELF
TRBV11-2	ASSETGGGPNEKLF
TRBV10-1	ASSLARYNEQF
TRBV18	ASSRDSTENYGYT
TRBV6-5	ASSFLPGNNEKLF
TRBV18	ASSPQGARGYT
TRBV28	ASSFMGLAGRQETQY
TRBV7-2	ASRDSLNQPQH
TRBV25-1	ASSEYRETQY
TRBV28	ASSPLGDYGYT
TRBV9	ASSAGTTHYGYT
TRBV11-2	ASSFDREPDEQF
TRBV19	ATGQGISPLH
TRBV5-1	ASSLGRENTQY
TRBV19	ASSAGTASYEQY
TRBV28	ASSPDITDRNEQF
TRBV2	ASSVDRPTEAF
TRBV30	AWGYMGEAF
TRBV5-1	ASSFDRGGYT
TRBV7-6	ASSHVPAGDYNEQF
TRBV3-1/TRBV3-2	ASSQGGTSGGKKTQY